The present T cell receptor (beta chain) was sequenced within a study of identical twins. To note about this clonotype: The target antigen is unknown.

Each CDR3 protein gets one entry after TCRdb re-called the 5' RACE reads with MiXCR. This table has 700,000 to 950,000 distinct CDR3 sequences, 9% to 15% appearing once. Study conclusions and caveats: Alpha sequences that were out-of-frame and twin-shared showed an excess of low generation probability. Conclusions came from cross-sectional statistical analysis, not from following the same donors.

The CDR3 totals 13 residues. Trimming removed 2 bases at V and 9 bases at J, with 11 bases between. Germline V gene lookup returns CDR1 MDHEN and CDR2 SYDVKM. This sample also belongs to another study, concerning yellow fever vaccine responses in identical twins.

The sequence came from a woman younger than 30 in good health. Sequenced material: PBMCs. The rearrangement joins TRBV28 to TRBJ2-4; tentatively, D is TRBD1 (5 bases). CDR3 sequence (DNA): TGTGCCAGCAGTTTAACCCAAACAGGCATTCAGTACTTC. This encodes CASSLTQTGIQYF.